Listed here are 27 T cell receptor beta chains from one sample, sequenced in a study of PD-1 blockade in classical Hodgkin lymphoma. Relapses following autologous stem cell transplantation were seen in all patients, with brentuximab vedotin exposure varying. Clones were sequenced by immunoSEQ multiplex PCR, and TCRdb holds only the in-frame ones, with some missing. This table holds about 22,000 clones, 80% found once. This specimen consisted of peripheral blood mononuclear cells (PBMCs), obtained before the second cycle of nivolumab. The source of these receptors is a human donor with classical Hodgkin lymphoma.

The chain recombines TRBV10-3 with TRBJ2-5, with D unclear. Between the trimmed V and J ends, which lost 6 bases and 2 bases, there was a span of 10 bases. Germline V gene lookup returns CDR1 ENHRY and CDR2 SYGVKD. This CDR3 comprises 13 residues. CDR3 protein: CAISGGRQETQYF. As DNA, the CDR3 is TGTGCCATCAGCGGCGGACGGCAAGAGACCCAGTACTTC.

V gene TRBV4-2 combines with J gene TRBJ2-7; 16 nucleotides agree with TRBD2. The germline V gene has CDR1 LGHNA and CDR2 YNFKEQ. CDR3 size: 19 residues. The V segment lost 1 base and the J segment 1 base; nucleotides outside the gene matches: 7. The CDR3 bases are TGTGCCAGCAGCCAAGCCGGGACTAGCGGGAGGGCCGGGTCCTACGAGCAGTACTTC. Protein: CASSQAGTSGRAGSYEQYF.

The CDR3 loop is CASSGTGFNEQFF. Here the CDR3 DNA reads TGCGCCAGCAGCGGGACAGGGTTCAATGAGCAGTTCTTC. This rearrangement joins TRBV4-1 to TRBJ2-1, with 9 bases fitting TRBD1. This CDR3 is 13 amino acids long. Trimming removed 5 bases from V and 6 bases from J; junction bases left unmatched: 2. The germline V gene has CDR1 MGHRA and CDR2 YSYEKL.

This clone occurred once. The genes are TRBV5-8 and TRBJ2-1, with D maybe TRBD1 (6 bases). Germline V gene data show CDR1 as SGHTS and CDR2 as YDEGEE. This CDR3 comprises 16 residues. V lost 0 bases and J lost 6, with 16 bases in between. The DNA of the CDR3 is TGTGCCAGCAGCTTGGGCGGGCAATTGGGGGCCAATGAGCAGTTCTTC. Translation: CASSLGGQLGANEQFF.

The chain has TRBV18 and TRBJ1-4; 7 bases fit TRBD1. The V gene's germline CDR1 is KGHSH and CDR2 LQKENI. V trimming: 2 bases; J trimming: 5 bases; junction bases outside the gene matches: 5. CDR3 size: 15 residues. The CDR3 sequence is CASSPFSQGNEKLFF. CDR3 DNA sequence: TGTGCCAGCTCACCATTTTCACAGGGGAATGAAAAACTGTTTTTT.

This clone has only one observation. CDR3 sequence reads: CASSATDYEQYF. As DNA, the CDR3 is TGCGCCAGCAGTGCGACAGACTACGAGCAGTACTTC. V is TRBV10-2 and J is TRBJ2-5; possible D gene TRBD1, 5 bases. The closer fit of TRBJ2-7 to the DNA end suggests the J call may be wrong. There are 12 residues in the CDR3. CDR1 WSHSY and CDR2 SAAADI come from the germline V gene.

CDR3 sequence reads: CATRDRAREQPQHF. The DNA for the CDR3 is TGTGCCACCCGGGACAGGGCCCGGGAACAGCCCCAGCATTTT. The chain uses TRBV6-1 and TRBJ1-5; 9 bases are a match to TRBD1. V trimming: 10 bases; J trimming: 7 bases; junction bases outside the gene matches: 11. Germline V gene data show CDR1 as MNHNS and CDR2 as SASEGT. The length of the CDR3 is 14 residues.

The V call is TRBV10-2, the J call TRBJ2-2; 11 nucleotides match TRBD2. This CDR3 is built from 16 residues. With V trimmed by 6 bases and J by 6 bases, 9 bases remained unmatched. The germline gives CDR1 WSHSY, CDR2 SAAADI. The CDR3 coding sequence is TGCGCCAGCAGAATAGCGGGAGGGCCGTTTTCCGGGGAGCTGTTTTTT. It yields the protein CASRIAGGPFSGELFF.

The CDR3 region is CASSEATAYGYTF. The CDR3 DNA follows: TGTGCCAGCAGTGAAGCTACGGCATATGGCTACACCTTC. The chain combines TRBV6-1 with TRBJ1-2, with D unclear. Germline V CDR1 and CDR2: MNHNS, SASEGT. V was cut by 0 bases and J by 5 bases, with 7 bases left in between. The CDR3 runs 13 residues.

The CDR3 nucleotides read TGTGCCATCAGTTTCTCGGGGGCTGAAGCTTTCTTT. Translated, it gives CAISFSGAEAFF. The chain employs TRBV10-3 and TRBJ1-1, with D perhaps matching TRBD1 (5 bases). CDR3 length: 12 amino acids. Trimming took 5 bases from V and 6 from J, leaving 10 bases between them. Germline assignment: CDR1 ENHRY and CDR2 SYGVKD.

The chain employs TRBV29-1 and TRBJ2-3; D may be TRBD1 (5 bases). The ends were cut back, 4 bases at V and 0 bases at J, with 11 bases in the middle. CDR1 is SQVTM and CDR2 is ANQGSEA in the germline V gene. There are 14 residues in the CDR3. This chain's CDR3 is CSVAEGVSTDTQYF. CDR3 in DNA: TGCAGCGTTGCGGAAGGGGTGAGCACAGATACGCAGTATTTT.

CDR3 DNA: TGTGCCAGCAGCCTATCCATGAACACTGAAGCTTTCTTT. Protein: CASSLSMNTEAFF. The chain carries TRBV14 and TRBJ1-1, with D hard to call. Germline-derived CDR1 and CDR2 are SGHDN and FVKESK. The CDR3 loop spans 13 amino acids. V was cut by 4 bases and J by 0 bases, with 6 bases left in between.

This chain links TRBV19 with TRBJ2-3; no clear D gene. CDR1 and CDR2 (germline): LNHDA, SQIVND (reference sequence). This CDR3 comprises 13 residues. V lost 1 base to trimming and J lost 6 bases, with 8 bases between them. CDR3: CASSIGLGDTQYF. The CDR3, as DNA: TGTGCCAGTAGTATAGGCCTAGGGGATACGCAGTATTTT.

The chain recombines TRBV12-5 with TRBJ2-1; 10 nucleotides agree with TRBD1. Losses at the gene ends were 5 bases for V and 8 bases for J; bases not matched to a gene: 6. This CDR3 contains 14 residues. CDR1 is LGHNT and CDR2 is FRNRAP in the germline V gene. This CDR3 is CASGPGTGVDEQFF. The CDR3 region has the DNA TGTGCTAGTGGTCCCGGGACAGGGGTTGATGAGCAGTTCTTC.

V is TRBV6-4 and J is TRBJ2-3; D is possibly TRBD2 (5 bases). Germline lookup yields CDR1 MRHNA and CDR2 SNTAGT. V lost 6 bases and J 2 bases, leaving 12 bases between the germline ends. The CDR3 has 14 amino acids. CDR3 coding DNA: TGTGCCAGCAGCCCCTCGGGAATCACAGATACGCAGTATTTT. It translates to CASSPSGITDTQYF.

The J gene is TRBJ2-5, the V gene TRBV6-5; D is ambiguous. The germline gives CDR1 MNHEY, CDR2 SVGAGI. The V and J ends lost 5 bases and 5 bases respectively, with 6 bases between them. CDR3 length: 11 amino acids. CDR3 in DNA: TGTGCCAGCAGTCTGGCGGAGACCCAGTACTTC. Protein: CASSLAETQYF.

The chain joins TRBV28 to TRBJ2-1, with D maybe TRBD1 (6 bases). V was shortened by 7 bases and J by 4 bases, with 14 bases between the two germline ends. There are 14 residues in the CDR3. Germline CDR1 and CDR2: MDHEN and SYDVKM. The chain's CDR3 is CASTEGDNYNEQFF. Written as DNA, the CDR3 is TGTGCCAGCACCGAAGGGGACAATTACAATGAGCAGTTCTTC.

This chain uses TRBV11-1 with TRBJ2-5; 10 bases align to TRBD2. The germline CDR1 and CDR2 sequences are SGHAT and FQDESV (reference sequence). J lost 1 base, V lost 4 bases, and 6 bases had no gene match. CDR3 size: 16 residues. The CDR3 nucleotides are TGTGCCAGCAGCTGGAGACTAGCGGGCCTCCAAGAGACCCAGTACTTC. Translating gives CASSWRLAGLQETQYF.

The V gene is TRBV11-2, the J gene TRBJ2-7, with TRBD1 matching over 8 bases. CDR1 SGHAT and CDR2 FQNNGV come from the germline V gene. After removal of 1 base from V and 3 bases from J, the junction contained 8 bases not matched to a gene. CDR3 length equals 16 residues. The CDR3 nucleotides are TGTGCCAGCAGCTTAGCGGGACAGGTTCCTTTCTACGAGCAGTACTTC. Protein product: CASSLAGQVPFYEQYF.

The chain recombines TRBV5-8 with TRBJ1-5, with D perhaps matching TRBD1 (5 bases). From germline, CDR1 is SGHTS and CDR2 YDEGEE. The CDR3 is made up of 14 amino acids. Trimming took off 5 bases at V and 1 base at J, with 10 bases between the two ends. CDR3 sequence reads: CASSSAGSNQPQHF. As DNA, the CDR3 is TGTGCCAGCAGTTCGGCAGGGAGCAATCAGCCCCAGCATTTT. The full variable domain, its missing parts supplied by reference TRBV5-8 and TRBJ1-5, is EAGVTQSPTHLIKTRGQQATLRCSPISGHTSVYWYQQALGLGLQFLLWYDEGEERNRGNFPPRFSGRQFPNYSSELNVNALELEDSALYLCASSSAGSNQPQHFGDGTRLSIL.

The chain combines TRBV19 with TRBJ1-5; the D is unclear. Germline lookup yields CDR1 LNHDA and CDR2 SQIVND (reference sequence). The CDR3 runs to 17 residues. The V end was cut by 0 bases, the J end by 3 bases, with 15 bases between. CDR3 region: CASSIDLSRRANQPQHF. Here the CDR3 DNA reads TGTGCCAGTAGTATAGATCTGAGCCGGCGGGCCAATCAGCCCCAGCATTTT.

The rearrangement uses TRBV4-2 and TRBJ1-2; D uncertain. CDR3 length: 12 residues. Trimming cost V 4 bases and J 7 bases, with 10 bases left between them. Germline lookup yields CDR1 LGHNA and CDR2 YNFKEQ. This CDR3 is CASSPRNGGYTF. CDR3 bases: TGTGCCAGCAGCCCGCGTAACGGTGGCTACACCTTC.

This clone has only a few counts. Other DNA sequences in the sample encode the same CDR3. The genes are TRBV6-1 and TRBJ1-5; possible D gene TRBD1, 5 bases. Between the trimmed V and J ends, which lost 0 bases and 7 bases, there was a span of 10 bases. CDR1 is MNHNS, CDR2 SASEGT, per germline. CDR3 length equals 14 residues. The CDR3 loop is CASSEAGGRQPQHF. Written as DNA, the CDR3 is TGTGCCAGCAGTGAAGCGGGGGGACGGCAGCCCCAGCATTTT.

The chain couples TRBV5-4 to TRBJ1-2; 8 bases are shared with TRBD1. Trimming cost V 0 bases and J 4 bases; bases outside gene matches: 5. Looked up from germline, CDR1 is SGHNT and CDR2 is YYREEE (reference sequence). This CDR3 comprises 15 residues. The CDR3 spells CASSLGTGRGYGYTF. In nucleotides, the CDR3 is TGTGCCAGCAGCTTGGGGACAGGGCGAGGCTATGGCTACACCTTC.

By share, this clone counts as medium-sized. The chain recombines TRBV5-4 with TRBJ1-2; D not resolved. Germline CDR1 reads SGHNT; CDR2 reads YYREEE (reference sequence). The V and J ends lost 4 bases and 8 bases respectively, with 12 bases between them. The CDR3 is made up of 12 amino acids. DNA for the CDR3: TGTGCCAGCAGCACCATAAGCGGGGGCTACACCTTC. This encodes CASSTISGGYTF.

This chain links TRBV6-5 with TRBJ1-3; D remains unclear. Germline loops: CDR1 MNHEY, CDR2 SVGAGI. The V end was cut by 10 bases, the J end by 6 bases, with 10 bases between. The CDR3 covers 11 residues. The CDR3, as DNA: TGTGCCAAATACAGACCAAACACCATATATTTT. As protein: CAKYRPNTIYF.

The genes are TRBV10-3 and TRBJ1-1, with a weak D call TRBD1 (5 bases). V was cut by 2 bases and J by 4 bases, with 14 bases left in between. CDR3 length: 15 amino acids. CDR1 ENHRY and CDR2 SYGVKD come from the germline V gene. The CDR3 spells CAISEVDSPITEAFF. As DNA, the CDR3 is TGTGCCATCAGTGAGGTTGACAGCCCGATCACTGAAGCTTTCTTT.